This entry is about one T cell receptor beta chain. In its sample, this clonotype was seen once. Its specific antigen is unknown. The sample holds no much larger clone one base away, and base qualities are not on file. One read is thin evidence. The trim is 0 bases for V and 8 bases for J, with a gap of 10 bases between the germline ends. The CDR3, from cysteine to phenylalanine, totals 12 residues. The retained sequence is limited to the CDR3, 36 bases, with the frame set at the first base. CDR1 and CDR2 were assigned from the germline V gene (reference sequence) as GTSNPN and SVGIG. The data are from a study of low-dose radiotherapy and immunotherapy resistance in tumors (dated by TCRdb to between 2020 and 2023). Concerning the study at large: Cohort 1 received 0.5 Gy per fraction every 2 weeks, with a prescribed total PTV dose of 6.5 Gy. Eight patients were included in the translational analysis, namely three from the first dose cohort plus the first five from the second dose cohort. For Cohort 2, the dose was 1 Gy per fraction given every two weeks, adding up to 13 Gy in total across 26 weeks. Patients took aspirin 300 mg orally once daily for four cycles, starting on cycle 1 day 1. Trial participants were not randomized into treatment groups. Nivolumab was administered intravenously as a 240 mg flat dose every two weeks, and ipilimumab was administered intravenously at 1 mg/kg every six weeks. Cyclophosphamide 200 mg/m2 was administered intravenously every two weeks, one day before each radiation and immunotherapy administration.

Donors were enrolled in RACIN, a single-arm phase I dose-escalation trial in which nivolumab, ipilimumab, aspirin, low-dose cyclophosphamide and low-dose radiotherapy were combined. Eligible patients had advanced, TIL-negative solid tumors. First-strand cDNA was synthesized with Superscript III and a set of TRAV- and TRBV-specific primers, covering both TCRalpha and TCRbeta chains. TCRs were amplified with Phusion for 20 PCR cycles, with a constant-region primer paired with the adapter attached to the V primers. The MessageAmp II aRNA Amplification Kit was used to amplify the isolated mRNA, with in vitro transcription run for under 20 hours at 37 degrees C. The Dynabeads mRNA DIRECT Purification Kit was used to isolate the mRNA for TCR sequencing. Indexed Illumina adapters were added in a second Phusion PCR of roughly 23 cycles, and the PCR products were purified with AMPure XP beads. Per the source publication's procedure: Using custom Perl scripts, TCR sequences encoding the same protein were pooled, out-of-frame sequences were removed, and the abundance of each clonotype was computed. Any TCR sequence backed by just one read was left out of the analysis. Among the metrics used to describe the repertoires were Shannon entropy, Gini index, clonality, richness, and the frequency of TCRs shared between repertoires. TCRdb's own reprocessing of the public reads used fastp at Q25 and MiXCR and kept productive beta chains. Under each unique CDR3 protein, matching rows form one entry showing the most common genes and DNA. The V and J calls reflect TCRdb's pipeline rather than the authors' work. A total of some 13,000 distinct CDR3 sequences appear in this sample, 70% to 80% of them only once. 4% to 5.5% of the sample is held by the ten biggest clonotypes.

The receptor was derived from a human donor with advanced metastatic prostate, ovarian, gallbladder or colorectal cancer (not recorded which). This table probably holds off-target reads from a library built for another chain. This chain joins TRBV30 to TRBJ1-2; the D gene cannot be resolved reliably. The nucleotide sequence reads as follows: TGTGCCTGGAGTGTAGAGGGTGAGGGCTACACCTTC. The resulting protein is CAWSVEGEGYTF. Joined to the reference TRBV30 and TRBJ1-2 proteins, this CDR3 gives the full variable domain: SQTIHQWPATLVQPVGSPLSLECTVEGTSNPNLYWYRQAAGRGLQLLFYSVGIGQISSEVPQNLSASRPQDRQFILSSKKLLLSDSGFYLCAWSVEGEGYTFGSGTRLTVV.